Described below is a single T cell receptor beta chain sequence and its context. Its antigen remains unidentified. Clones were read by immunoSEQ multiplex PCR, and TCRdb kept only the in-frame ones, dropping some. The table includes under 45,000 clones, almost 80% detected once. The data stem from a study of OX40 agonist ivuxolimab in advanced cancers. Study background: The patients got ivuxolimab, which is an agonistic anti-OX40 (CD134) antibody. Prior therapy, whether anti-PD-1, anti-PD-L1 or anti-CTLA-4, was allowed, and roughly 40% had some.

V was trimmed by 5 bases and J by 6 bases, leaving 11 bases between them. CDR3 length equals 13 residues. CDR1 MNHEY and CDR2 SMNVEV come from the germline V gene (reference sequence). General study points: By week 6 at 0.1 to 3.0 mg/kg, blood CD4+ and CD8+ T cells had expanded clonally. Certain nonresponding patients likewise had low normalized T-cell clonal expansion.

The TCR originated in an adult with an advanced solid tumor such as melanoma, head and neck, liver or kidney cancer. The chain uses TRBV27 and TRBJ1-5, with D perhaps TRBD1 (5 bases). This specimen consisted of CD4+ or CD8+ T cells sorted from blood, obtained in a trial of the OX40 agonist ivuxolimab. CDR3 DNA: TGTGCCAGCAGTGCCCGGGGGGGTCAGCCCCAGCATTTT. Translated, it gives CASSARGGQPQHF.